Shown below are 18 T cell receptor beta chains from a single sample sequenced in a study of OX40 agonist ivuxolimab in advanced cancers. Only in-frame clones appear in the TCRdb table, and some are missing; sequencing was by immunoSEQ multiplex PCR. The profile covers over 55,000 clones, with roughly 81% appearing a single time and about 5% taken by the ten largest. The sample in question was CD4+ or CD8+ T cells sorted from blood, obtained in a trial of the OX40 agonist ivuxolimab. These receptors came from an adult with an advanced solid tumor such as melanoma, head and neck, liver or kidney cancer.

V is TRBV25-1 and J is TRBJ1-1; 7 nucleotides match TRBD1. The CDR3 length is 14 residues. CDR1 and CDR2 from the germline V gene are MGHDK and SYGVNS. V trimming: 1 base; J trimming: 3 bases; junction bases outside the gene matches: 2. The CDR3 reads CASSESGGHTEAFF. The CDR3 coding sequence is TGTGCCAGCAGTGAATCAGGGGGACACACTGAAGCTTTCTTT.

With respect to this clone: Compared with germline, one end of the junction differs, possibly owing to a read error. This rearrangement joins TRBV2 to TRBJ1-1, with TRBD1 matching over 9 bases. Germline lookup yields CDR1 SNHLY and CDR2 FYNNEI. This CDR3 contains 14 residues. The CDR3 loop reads CANSPQGADTEAFF. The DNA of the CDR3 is TGTGCCAACAGTCCACAGGGGGCGGACACTGAAGCTTTCTTT. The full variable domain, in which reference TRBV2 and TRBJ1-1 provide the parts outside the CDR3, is EPEVTQTPSHQVTQMGQEVILRCVPISNHLYFYWYRQILGQKVEFLVSFYNNEISEKSEIFDDQFSVERPDGSNFTLKIRSTKLEDSAMYFCANSPQGADTEAFFGQGTRLTVV.

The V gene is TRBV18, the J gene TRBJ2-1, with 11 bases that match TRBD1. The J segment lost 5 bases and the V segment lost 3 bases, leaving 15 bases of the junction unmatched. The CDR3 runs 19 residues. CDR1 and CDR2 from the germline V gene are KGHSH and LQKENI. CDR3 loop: CASSPWTGGAGLNHNEQFF. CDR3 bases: TGTGCCAGCTCACCCTGGACAGGGGGCGCCGGCCTAAATCACAATGAGCAGTTCTTC. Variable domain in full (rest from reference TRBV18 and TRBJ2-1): NAGVMQNPRHLVRRRGQEARLRCSPMKGHSHVYWYRQLPEEGLKFMVYLQKENIIDESGMPKERFSAEFPKEGPSILRIQQVVRGDSAAYFCASSPWTGGAGLNHNEQFFGPGTRLTVL.

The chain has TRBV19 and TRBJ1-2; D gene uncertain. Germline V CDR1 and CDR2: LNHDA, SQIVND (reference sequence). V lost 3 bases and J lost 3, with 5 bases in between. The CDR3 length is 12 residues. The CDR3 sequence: CASSIGDYGYTF. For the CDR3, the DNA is TGTGCCAGTAGTATCGGCGACTATGGCTACACCTTC.

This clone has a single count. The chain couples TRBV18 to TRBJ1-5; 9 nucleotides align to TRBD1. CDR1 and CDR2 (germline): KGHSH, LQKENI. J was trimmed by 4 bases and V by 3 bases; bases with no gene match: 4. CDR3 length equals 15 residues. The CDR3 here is CASSPGQGTNQPQHF. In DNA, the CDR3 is TGTGCCAGCTCACCTGGACAGGGGACTAATCAGCCCCAGCATTTT. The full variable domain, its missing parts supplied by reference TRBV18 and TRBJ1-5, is NAGVMQNPRHLVRRRGQEARLRCSPMKGHSHVYWYRQLPEEGLKFMVYLQKENIIDESGMPKERFSAEFPKEGPSILRIQQVVRGDSAAYFCASSPGQGTNQPQHFGDGTRLSIL.

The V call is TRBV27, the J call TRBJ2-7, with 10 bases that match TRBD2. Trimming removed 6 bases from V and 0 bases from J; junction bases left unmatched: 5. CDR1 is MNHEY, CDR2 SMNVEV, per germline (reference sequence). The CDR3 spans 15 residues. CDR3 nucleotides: TGTGCCAGCAGGCTAGCGGGGGTAAGCTCCTACGAGCAGTACTTC. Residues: CASRLAGVSSYEQYF.

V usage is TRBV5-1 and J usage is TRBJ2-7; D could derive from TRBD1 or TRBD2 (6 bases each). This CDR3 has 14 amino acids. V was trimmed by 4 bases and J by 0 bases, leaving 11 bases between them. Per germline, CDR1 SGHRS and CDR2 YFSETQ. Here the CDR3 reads CASSQGGSSYEQYF. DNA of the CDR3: TGCGCCAGCAGCCAAGGGGGGAGCTCCTACGAGCAGTACTTC.

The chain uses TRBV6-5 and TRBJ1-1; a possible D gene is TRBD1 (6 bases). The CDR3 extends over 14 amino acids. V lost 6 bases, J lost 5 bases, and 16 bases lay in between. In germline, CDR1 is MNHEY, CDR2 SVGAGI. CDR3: CASSPQRTATEAFF. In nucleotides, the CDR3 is TGTGCCAGCAGCCCACAACGGACAGCGACTGAAGCTTTCTTT.

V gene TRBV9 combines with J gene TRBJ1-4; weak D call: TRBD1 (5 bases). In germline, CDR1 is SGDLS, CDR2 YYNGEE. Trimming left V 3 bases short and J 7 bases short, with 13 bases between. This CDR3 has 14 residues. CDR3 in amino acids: CASSADSRGEKLFF. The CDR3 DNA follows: TGTGCCAGCAGCGCAGACTCAAGGGGTGAAAAACTGTTTTTT.

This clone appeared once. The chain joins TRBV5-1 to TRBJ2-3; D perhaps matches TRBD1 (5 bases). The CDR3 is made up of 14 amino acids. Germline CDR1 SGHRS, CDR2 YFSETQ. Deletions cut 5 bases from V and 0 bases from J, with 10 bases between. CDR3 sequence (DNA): TGCGCCAGCAGACAGGAGCCTAGCACAGATACGCAGTATTTT. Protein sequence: CASRQEPSTDTQYF.

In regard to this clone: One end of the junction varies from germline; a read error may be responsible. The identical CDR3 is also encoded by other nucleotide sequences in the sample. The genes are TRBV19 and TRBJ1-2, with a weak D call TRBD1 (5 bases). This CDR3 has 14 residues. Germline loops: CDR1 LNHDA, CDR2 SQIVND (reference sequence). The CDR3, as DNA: TGTGCCAGTAGTTTAGGGACCGACTTCTCTGGCTACACTTTC. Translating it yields CASSLGTDFSGYTF.

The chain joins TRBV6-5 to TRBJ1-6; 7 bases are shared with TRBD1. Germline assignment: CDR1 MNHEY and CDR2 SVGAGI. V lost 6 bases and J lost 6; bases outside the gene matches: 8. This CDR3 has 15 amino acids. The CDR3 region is CASSYSGTANSPLHF. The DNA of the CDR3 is TGTGCCAGCAGCTATTCCGGGACAGCTAATTCACCCCTCCACTTT.

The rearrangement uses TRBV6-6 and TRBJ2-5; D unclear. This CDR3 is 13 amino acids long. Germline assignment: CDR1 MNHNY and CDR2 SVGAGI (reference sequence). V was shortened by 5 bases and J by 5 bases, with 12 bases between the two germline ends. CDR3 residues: CASSQYVVETQYF. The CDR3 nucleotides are TGTGCCAGCAGTCAATACGTTGTTGAGACCCAGTACTTC.

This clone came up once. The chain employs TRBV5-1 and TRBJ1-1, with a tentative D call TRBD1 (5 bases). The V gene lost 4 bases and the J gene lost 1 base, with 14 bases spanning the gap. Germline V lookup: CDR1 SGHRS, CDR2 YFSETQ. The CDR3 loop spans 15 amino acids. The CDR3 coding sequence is TGCGCCAGCAGCCCTTTGGGGCAGAAGAACACTGAAGCTTTCTTT. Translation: CASSPLGQKNTEAFF. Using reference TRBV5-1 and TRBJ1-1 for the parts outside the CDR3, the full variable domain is KAGVTQTPRYLIKTRGQQVTLSCSPISGHRSVSWYQQTPGQGLQFLFEYFSETQRNKGNFPGRFSGRQFSNSRSEMNVSTLELGDSALYLCASSPLGQKNTEAFFGQGTRLTVV.

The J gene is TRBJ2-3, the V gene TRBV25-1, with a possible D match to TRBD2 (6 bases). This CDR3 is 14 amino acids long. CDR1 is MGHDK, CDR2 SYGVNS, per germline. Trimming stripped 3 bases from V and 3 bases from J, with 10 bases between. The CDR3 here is CASSDPGLTDTQYF. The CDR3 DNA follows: TGTGCCAGCAGTGATCCCGGACTAACAGATACGCAGTATTTT.

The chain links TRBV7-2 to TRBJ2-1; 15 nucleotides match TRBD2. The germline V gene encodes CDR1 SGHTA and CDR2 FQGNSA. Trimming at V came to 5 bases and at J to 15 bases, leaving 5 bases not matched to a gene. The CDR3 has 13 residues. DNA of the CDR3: TGTGCCAGCAGCCCGGGACTAGCGGGAGGTCGGTTCTTC. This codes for CASSPGLAGGRFF.

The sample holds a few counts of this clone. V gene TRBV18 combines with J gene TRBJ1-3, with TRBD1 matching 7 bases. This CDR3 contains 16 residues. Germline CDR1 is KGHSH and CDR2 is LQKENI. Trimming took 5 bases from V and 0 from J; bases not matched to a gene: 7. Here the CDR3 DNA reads TGTGCCAGCTCAGAGGCGACAGGGCGCTCTGGAAACACCATATATTTT. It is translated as CASSEATGRSGNTIYF.

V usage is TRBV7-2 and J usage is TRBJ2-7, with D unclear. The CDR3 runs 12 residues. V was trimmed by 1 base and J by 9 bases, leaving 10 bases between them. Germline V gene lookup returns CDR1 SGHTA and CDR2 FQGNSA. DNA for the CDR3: TGTGCCAGCAGCTTAGAGGGAACCGCGCAGTACTTC. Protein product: CASSLEGTAQYF.